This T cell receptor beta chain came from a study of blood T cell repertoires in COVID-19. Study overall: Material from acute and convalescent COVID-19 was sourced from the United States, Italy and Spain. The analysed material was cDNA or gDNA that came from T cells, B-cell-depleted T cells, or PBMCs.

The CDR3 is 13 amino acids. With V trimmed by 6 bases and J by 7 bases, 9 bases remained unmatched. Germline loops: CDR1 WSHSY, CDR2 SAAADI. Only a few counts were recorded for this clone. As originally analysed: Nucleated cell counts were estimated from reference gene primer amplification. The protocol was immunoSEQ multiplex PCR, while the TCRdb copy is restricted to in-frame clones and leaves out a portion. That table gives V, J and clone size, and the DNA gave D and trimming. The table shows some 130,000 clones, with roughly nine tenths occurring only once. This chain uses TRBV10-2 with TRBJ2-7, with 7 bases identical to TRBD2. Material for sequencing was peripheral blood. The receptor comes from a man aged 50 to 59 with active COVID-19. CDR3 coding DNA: TGCGCCAGCAGGGCTATAGCGGGCCGAGAGCAGTACGTC. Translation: CASRAIAGREQYV.